This entry concerns a single TCR beta chain. This sample is drawn from a study of blood T cell repertoires in COVID-19. Method: immunoSEQ multiplex PCR; TCRdb's copy keeps in-frame clones and lacks some. The sample lists approximately 83,000 clones, 70% to 90% occurring once. V was clipped by 0 bases and J by 9 bases, with 9 bases between them. CDR3 length equals 13 residues. The germline CDR1 and CDR2 sequences are LGHNA and YSLEER. The specimen sequenced was peripheral blood. This chain joins TRBV4-3 and TRBJ2-1; D unresolved. The clonotype originates from a man in his fifties or sixties with acute or convalescent COVID-19. The CDR3 is CASSQDSPAEQFF. The CDR3 DNA reads as TGCGCCAGCAGCCAAGATAGCCCGGCTGAGCAGTTCTTC.